The TCR beta chain described here comes from a study of shared clonotypes between healthy human individuals (TCRdb year 2020). Background for the entire study: Two women and a few men aged 18 to 49 years were included in the cohort. For each donor, CD4 naive and CD4 memory were each given three plates, CD8 naive was given two plates, and CD8 memory was given one plate. To estimate repertoire size and how much clonotype sharing occurs between individuals, the study deeply sequenced the blood TCR repertoires of roughly 5 healthy adults. Libraries were prepared and TCR repertoires were sequenced by different laboratories using diverse techniques, in order to increase sequencing depth and limit assay-specific biases. Leukapheresis yielded between about 0.8 and 8.9 billion PBMCs per donor. General findings and caveats noted by the study authors: Because the study included only a small number of donors, the genetic and exposure-history diversity represented was limited. Naive subsets generally had larger estimated clonotype richness than memory subsets. Incomplete sequencing was indicated by rarefaction of sorted-subset datasets, despite the large sequencing depth. Compared with non-shared clonotypes, clonotypes shared by all four sorted-subset donors had higher generation probabilities. Across four donors, 4.5% to 6.5% of naive CD4, roughly 3.5% of naive CD8, around 2.5% of memory CD4, and about 0.4% of memory CD8 clonotypes were shared. Pairwise subsampling led to the expectation that sequencing depth would affect the degree of clonotype sharing among donors. Sampling was limited to blood, and TCR repertoires in tissue likely differ from TCR repertoires in blood.

CD8 naive samples consisted of CD45RO-negative cells that were positively selected for CCR7, yielding a CD45RA+CCR7+ population without TemRA cells. Donors were healthy HIV-negative adults with no recently reported acute infections or vaccinations. Every donor was a Caucasian adult living in Nashville, Tennessee, USA. After blood collection by leukapheresis, PBMCs were isolated using Ficoll-Histopaque density gradient centrifugation and then cryopreserved in the vapor phase of liquid nitrogen. Analytical flow cytometry was used to check the purity and quantity of every magnetically sorted T cell population. Genomic DNA was isolated from every sorted fraction and measured by UV absorbance on a Nanodrop 2000c. A note on this clone: Its antigen target is currently unknown. No base-level quality is on record; no much larger clone is a single base apart.

Using the deep immunoSEQ assay, multiplex PCR amplified TCR CDR3 regions from genomic DNA. Genomic DNA extracted from each cell subset was distributed evenly over all wells of several immunoSEQ 96-well plates, and each plate served as one replicate. For sorted subsets, each replicate PCR was loaded with 150 to 250 ng genomic DNA, equivalent to 25,000 to 30,000 T cell genomes. Purified libraries were quantified with a Qubit 3.0 fluorometer, sized on a Bioanalyzer 2100, and re-quantified with the KAPA Library Quantification kit. Every immunoSEQ 96-well plate was sequenced on a dedicated single-read 150-cycle Illumina NextSeq 550 flow cell. The paper's data handling went like this. Because the immunoSEQ output included only junctional sequences and no quality scores, the filtering could not be the same as the filtering used for full-length reads. To assign V/J genes and CDR3, sequences were annotated against IMGT germline references using PyIR, a Python wrapper for IgBLAST v1.9. Reads with weak V/J assignments (E-value above 1e-6), missing CDR3, stop codons, out-of-frame junctions, or ambiguous translated residues were removed. V3J clonotypes were defined as sequences sharing an identical inferred V gene, J gene, and CDR3 amino acid sequence. Percentage overlap between repertoires was computed as shared unique clonotypes divided by the size of the smaller repertoire. Repertoire richness was assessed with RTK rarefaction, the Chao1 estimator, and Recon v2.1 estimates of unobserved clonotypes. OLGA was used to compute generation probabilities for all TCRbeta clonotypes that the gDNA method yielded from a few donors. TCRdb took this table from immuneACCESS and kept in-frame rearrangements with V and J called. Such tables lack part of the clones; where checked against another copy, unresolved V genes explain under half of the gap, and the rest is unexplained. V and J calls and clone size are given by that table; D and trimming were obtained from the DNA. This sample is represented by 1.5 million to 2.5 million clones; 85% to 95% of them were singletons. The ten largest make up 1% to 1.5% of the sample.

For CDR1 and CDR2, the germline V gene (reference sequence) lists SEHNR and FQNEAQ. Inclusive of the bounding cysteine and phenylalanine, the CDR3 is 15 residues long. Here the CDR3 DNA is all that survives: 45 bases in frame from base 1. The V end gives up 4 bases and the J end 2 bases, leaving 8 bases in the junction not matched to a gene. Sequenced material: naive CD8+ T cells sorted from blood. What this sample's cell subset or site label stands for: CD45RA+CCR7+. The source of this sequence is a young man in good health. The chain uses TRBV7-9 and TRBJ2-7, and 7 junctional nucleotides match TRBD1. CDR3 sequence: CASSSRGNVAYEQYF. DNA sequence: TGTGCCAGCAGCTCCAGGGGGAATGTAGCCTACGAGCAGTACTTC.